The clone carrying this TCR beta chain was seen repeatedly, ten times or more. Its antigen is currently unknown. The CDR3 consists of 16 residues. V dropped 0 bases and J dropped 0 bases, with 9 bases sitting between them. Germline values: CDR1 KGHSH, CDR2 LQKENI. This entry belongs to a study of breast tumors, draining lymph nodes, adjacent tissues. The lymph nodes were axillary draining lymph nodes from breast cancer patients. Points from the study as a whole: Data only fit, rather than demonstrated, lymph node origin of most tumor T cells. Tumor repertoires ranked between lymph nodes and nontumor tissue in diversity, with V and J gene preferences. Most tumor T cells seemingly derive from lymph node, then expand in tumor.

TCRdb re-called the multiplex PCR reads with MiXCR, one entry per CDR3 protein. The sample consists of approximately 180,000 distinct CDR3 sequences, 30% to 40% of them appearing once. Sequencing was performed on axillary lymph node tissue. The gene calls are TRBV18 and TRBJ1-3, with unresolved D. The sequence came from a female donor with breast cancer. Some clones in this sample may be carry-over from other donors' samples. The DNA for the CDR3 is TGTGCCAGCTCACCACCGACGAGCTTCTCTGGAAACACCATATATTTT. Protein: CASSPPTSFSGNTIYF.